The 18 T cell receptor beta chains below come from one sample, sequenced in a study of blood T cell repertoires in COVID-19. Sequencing used immunoSEQ multiplex PCR; TCRdb keeps in-frame clones, though not all of them. The table records 98,000 or so clones, about 89% of them present only once. Sequenced sample: peripheral blood. The receptors originated from a human donor in a cohort sampled during active COVID-19.

The chain combines TRBV9 with TRBJ1-1; D is ambiguous. Trimming cost V 6 bases and J 1 base, with 13 bases left between them. Germline values: CDR1 SGDLS, CDR2 YYNGEE. CDR3 length: 14 amino acids. Here the CDR3 DNA reads TGTGCCAGCACCGTCGGGGATTCGAACACTGAAGCTTTCTTT. Translated, it gives CASTVGDSNTEAFF.

This rearrangement joins TRBV12-3 or TRBV12-4 to TRBJ1-2; no definite D call. The CDR3 extends over 13 amino acids. V lost 4 bases and J lost 8, with 14 bases in between. CDR3 residues: CASSSSSSGGYTF. CDR3 nucleotides: TGTGCCAGCAGTTCAAGTTCCTCAGGAGGCTACACCTTC.

J is TRBJ1-1 and V is TRBV11-2; D unclear. The CDR3 totals 12 residues. Per the germline V gene, CDR1 is SGHAT and CDR2 is FQNNGV. Trimming removed 2 bases from V and 7 bases from J, with 8 bases in between. The CDR3 region is CASSLTRIEAFF. Here the CDR3 DNA reads TGTGCCAGCAGCTTAACTAGAATTGAAGCTTTCTTT. Full variable domain (missing parts from reference TRBV11-2 and TRBJ1-1): EAGVAQSPRYKIIEKRQSVAFWCNPISGHATLYWYQQILGQGPKLLIQFQNNGVVDDSQLPKDRFSAERLKGVDSTLKIQPAKLEDSAVYLCASSLTRIEAFFGQGTRLTVV.

The V call is TRBV7-9, the J call TRBJ2-7; the match to TRBD1 covers 8 bases. Per germline, CDR1 SEHNR and CDR2 FQNEAQ (reference sequence). J gave up 2 bases and V 4 bases, and 4 bases lay outside the gene matches. The CDR3 runs 14 residues. The CDR3 region is CASSSTGDPYEQYF. CDR3 coding DNA: TGTGCCAGCAGCTCGACAGGGGACCCCTACGAGCAGTACTTC.

The chain links TRBV19 to TRBJ1-5; tentative D call: TRBD1 (6 bases). V was shortened by 5 bases and J by 5 bases, with 10 bases between the two germline ends. Looked up from germline, CDR1 is LNHDA and CDR2 is SQIVND (reference sequence). The CDR3 is made up of 13 amino acids. The CDR3 region is CASSPHRDQPQHF. The CDR3 nucleotides read TGTGCCAGTAGTCCTCACAGGGATCAGCCCCAGCATTTT.

This chain links TRBV29-1 with TRBJ1-3; TRBD1 matches 7 bases. Per germline, CDR1 SQVTM and CDR2 ANQGSEA. V shed 6 bases and J 0 bases; nucleotides not matched to a gene: 5. The CDR3 loop spans 14 amino acids. The CDR3 loop is CSVAQGGSGNTIYF. For the CDR3, the DNA is TGCAGCGTCGCCCAGGGGGGCTCTGGAAACACCATATATTTT. Full variable domain (rest looked up from reference TRBV29-1 and TRBJ1-3): SAVISQKPSRDICQRGTSLTIQCQVDSQVTMMFWYRQQPGQSLTLIATANQGSEATYESGFVIDKFPISRPNLTFSTLTVSNMSPEDSSIYLCSVAQGGSGNTIYFGEGSWLTVV.

The rearrangement links TRBV29-1 to TRBJ1-5, with D tentatively TRBD1 (6 bases). The CDR3 covers 12 residues. Germline loops: CDR1 SQVTM, CDR2 ANQGSEA. Trimming pared 4 bases from V and 3 bases from J, leaving 7 bases between. CDR3 DNA: TGCAGCGTTGGGGACACCAATCAGCCCCAGCATTTT. It yields the protein CSVGDTNQPQHF.

This clone was counted a single time. This chain uses TRBV11-3 with TRBJ1-1; 7 nucleotides agree with TRBD1. The CDR3 is 16 amino acids. After removal of 5 bases from V and 6 bases from J, the junction contained 15 bases not matched to a gene. Germline assignment: CDR1 SGHNT and CDR2 YENEEA. CDR3 protein: CASSLRQGGIRAEAFF. CDR3 DNA: TGTGCCAGCAGCCTTCGACAGGGTGGGATTAGGGCTGAAGCTTTCTTT.

V usage is TRBV28 and J usage is TRBJ1-3, with 7 bases lining up with TRBD1. CDR1 MDHEN and CDR2 SYDVKM come from the germline V gene. This CDR3 has 15 amino acids. The J segment lost 4 bases and the V segment lost 7 bases, leaving 10 bases of the junction unmatched. The CDR3 spells CASIGQTGRGNTIYF. CDR3 nucleotide sequence: TGTGCCAGCATTGGGCAGACAGGGAGGGGAAACACCATATATTTT.

The rearrangement joins TRBV5-1 to TRBJ1-3; D possibly corresponds to TRBD1 (5 bases). CDR3 size: 15 residues. V lost 2 bases, J lost 2 bases, and 11 bases lay in between. The V gene's germline CDR1 is SGHRS and CDR2 YFSETQ. CDR3 sequence: CASSFNQGPGNTIYF. The CDR3, as DNA: TGCGCCAGCAGCTTTAATCAGGGTCCTGGAAACACCATATATTTT.

V is TRBV28 and J is TRBJ2-3; TRBD2 is a possible D gene (5 bases). The germline V gene has CDR1 MDHEN and CDR2 SYDVKM. The CDR3 spans 15 residues. V was cut by 6 bases and J by 0 bases, with 13 bases left in between. In DNA, the CDR3 is TGTGCCAGCAGCGAACAGAGGACTAGCACAGATACGCAGTATTTT. This encodes CASSEQRTSTDTQYF.

This chain uses TRBV9 with TRBJ1-5; tentatively, D is TRBD1 (5 bases). V was trimmed by 4 bases and J by 0 bases, leaving 11 bases between them. This CDR3 has 15 amino acids. Germline values: CDR1 SGDLS, CDR2 YYNGEE. CDR3 amino acids: CASSPKGYSNQPQHF. DNA of the CDR3: TGTGCCAGCAGCCCAAAGGGGTATAGCAATCAGCCCCAGCATTTT.

This chain joins TRBV12-3 or TRBV12-4 and TRBJ2-7, with TRBD1 matching 9 bases. The CDR3 extends over 13 amino acids. V trimming: 5 bases; J trimming: 4 bases; junction bases outside the gene matches: 3. CDR3 DNA: TGTGCCAGCAGTACAGGGGGCGGGTACGAGCAGTACTTC. It translates to CASSTGGGYEQYF.

The V call is TRBV6-5, the J call TRBJ1-5; no reliable D call. Trimming left V 9 bases short and J 7 bases short, with 16 bases between. The CDR3 covers 13 residues. Germline CDR1 MNHEY, CDR2 SVGAGI. DNA of the CDR3: TGTGCCAGAGCCCCCTGGGGAGGCCAGCCCCAGCATTTT. This translates into CARAPWGGQPQHF.

The chain combines TRBV21-1 with TRBJ2-1; the D call in the table, TRBD2, was not verified against the DNA. TRBV21-1 is assigned pseudogene status. This CDR3 has 17 amino acids. The CDR3 DNA reads TGTGCCAGCAGCCTCGACGGGGGCGGGAGGTTCTACAATGAGCAGTTCTTC. Its translation is CASSLDGGGRFYNEQFF.

The chain uses TRBV4-1 and TRBJ2-7; D unclear. Germline CDR1 reads MGHRA; CDR2 reads YSYEKL. The CDR3 spans 13 residues. Trimming took off 4 bases at V and 2 bases at J, with 9 bases between the two ends. CDR3 DNA: TGCGCCAGCAGCCCCGACACAGCCTACGAGCAGTACTTC. It is translated as CASSPDTAYEQYF.

This rearrangement joins TRBV5-6 to TRBJ1-4; TRBD1 agrees at 8 bases. Germline CDR1 SGHDT, CDR2 YYEEEE. The CDR3 runs to 15 residues. V gave up 2 bases and J gave up 5 bases; unmatched junction bases: 5. This CDR3 reads CASSLARQGNEKLFF. In DNA, the CDR3 is TGTGCCAGCAGCTTAGCGAGACAGGGGAATGAAAAACTGTTTTTT. Looking up the rest from reference TRBV5-6 and TRBJ1-4 gives the full variable domain: DAGVTQSPTHLIKTRGQQVTLRCSPKSGHDTVSWYQQALGQGPQFIFQYYEEEERQRGNFPDRFSGHQFPNYSSELNVNALLLGDSALYLCASSLARQGNEKLFFGSGTQLSVL.

This clone was seen just once. The CDR3 nucleotides read TGTGCCAGCAGCCGGATAGGGGTGGACGGGGAGCTGTTTTTT. This translates into CASSRIGVDGELFF. V is TRBV14 and J is TRBJ2-2; D perhaps matches TRBD1 (5 bases). The CDR3 consists of 14 residues. From germline, CDR1 is SGHDN and CDR2 FVKESK. V lost 4 bases and J lost 7, with 13 bases in between.